A single sample is the source of the 17 T cell receptor beta chains below, sequenced in a study of beta chain features in type 1 diabetes listed by TCRdb under 2018. Overall study outcomes, separate from this receptor: Type 1 diabetes patients showed a moderate but significant shortening of TCRB CDR3 length in all four CD4+ subsets.

Library prep was done by the immunoSEQ multiplex PCR assay. All of the isolated RNA was reverse transcribed with the High Capacity cDNA Reverse Transcription Kit, so expressed TCRB transcripts were sequenced. TCRdb provides this immuneACCESS table in a form limited to in-frame rearrangements. Some clones are lacking; in checked studies, under half of them reflect an unresolved V gene, and why the rest are absent is not known. The table for this sample lists about 120,000 clones; 16% of them were counted only once. Clones ranked in the top ten supply over 2% of the sample. These receptors have no identified antigens. Sequencing used central memory CD4+ T cells from blood. These receptor sequences come from a man aged 30 to 39 with type 1 diabetes.

This clone was found a few times. The chain is built from TRBV7-8 and TRBJ2-3; D is uncertain. Trimming shortened V by 3 bases and J by 2 bases, and 9 bases separated the two germline ends. The CDR3 totals 14 residues. Germline assignment: CDR1 SGHVS and CDR2 FQNEAQ. CDR3 coding DNA: TGTGCCAGCAGCTTCAGGTCGAACACAGATACGCAGTATTTT. Protein sequence: CASSFRSNTDTQYF.

The chain carries TRBV7-2 and TRBJ2-5, with 14 bases that match TRBD2. Trimming at V came to 5 bases and at J to 4 bases, leaving 6 bases not matched to a gene. The CDR3 length is 16 residues. The germline V gene has CDR1 SGHTA and CDR2 FQGNSA. CDR3 in DNA: TGTGCCAGCAGCGTACCGGGACTAGCGGGGGTAGAGACCCAGTACTTC. Its translation: CASSVPGLAGVETQYF.

V and J are TRBV20-1 and TRBJ2-1, with D tentatively TRBD2 (5 bases). The V and J ends lost 4 bases and 10 bases respectively, with 8 bases between them. The CDR3 is made up of 10 amino acids. Germline-derived CDR1 and CDR2 are DFQATT and SNEGSKA (reference sequence). The CDR3 protein is CSATWREQFF. The CDR3 DNA follows: TGCAGTGCTACTTGGAGGGAGCAGTTCTTC.

This clone came up a few times. This sequence joins TRBV19 and TRBJ2-7, with 9 bases matching TRBD1. The V gene's germline CDR1 is LNHDA and CDR2 SQIVND (reference sequence). The CDR3 has 14 residues. V gave up 5 bases and J gave up 4 bases; unmatched junction bases: 6. Here the CDR3 reads CASSSQGAFYEQYF. The CDR3 region has the DNA TGTGCCAGTAGTTCACAGGGGGCTTTTTACGAGCAGTACTTC.

This clone has only a few counts. The chain recombines TRBV6-5 with TRBJ2-3; D is unclear. CDR3 length equals 15 residues. Germline CDR1 is MNHEY and CDR2 is SVGAGI. V was shortened by 7 bases and J by 3 bases, with 17 bases between the two germline ends. In nucleotides, the CDR3 is TGTGCCAGCACTGTGGGGTCAGCCGATACAGATACGCAGTATTTT. This codes for CASTVGSADTDTQYF.

The rearrangement links TRBV18 to TRBJ1-2; 7 bases match TRBD1. Germline CDR1 KGHSH, CDR2 LQKENI. V lost 3 bases and J lost 4; bases outside the gene matches: 8. The CDR3 consists of 15 residues. The CDR3: CASSPGQLNGYGYTF. DNA of the CDR3: TGTGCCAGCTCACCGGGACAGCTAAACGGCTATGGCTACACCTTC.

The chain uses TRBV9 and TRBJ1-6; D is ambiguous. The V gene lost 3 bases and the J gene lost 5 bases, with 6 bases spanning the gap. The CDR3 length is 13 residues. CDR1 is SGDLS and CDR2 is YYNGEE in the germline V gene. This CDR3 reads CASSGTDNSPLHF. The CDR3, as DNA: TGTGCCAGCAGCGGGACGGATAATTCACCCCTCCACTTT.

This clone was counted between two and nine times. The chain uses TRBV28 and TRBJ1-2; TRBD1 aligns across 8 bases. Germline CDR1 MDHEN, CDR2 SYDVKM. The CDR3 sequence is 12 residues long. The J segment lost 6 bases and the V segment lost 6 bases, leaving 3 bases of the junction unmatched. The CDR3 bases are TGTGCCAGCAGCCGACAGGGGAATGGCTACACCTTC. Protein: CASSRQGNGYTF.

This clone was seen just once. This chain connects TRBV7-2 to TRBJ2-3; D is unresolved. The CDR3 is made up of 13 amino acids. V lost 3 bases and J 5 bases, leaving 9 bases between the germline ends. CDR1 SGHTA and CDR2 FQGNSA come from the germline V gene. This chain's CDR3 is CASSFQVGDTQYF. The CDR3 DNA reads as TGTGCCAGCAGCTTTCAAGTCGGAGATACGCAGTATTTT.

This clone has just a few counts. CDR3 coding DNA: TGTGCCAGCAGCGTAGCTCTACAGCGTGGCACCGGGGAGCTGTTTTTT. Its translation: CASSVALQRGTGELFF. The gene calls are TRBV9 and TRBJ2-2; D is uncertain. This CDR3 has 16 amino acids. Looked up from germline, CDR1 is SGDLS and CDR2 is YYNGEE. V was pared by 0 bases and J by 4 bases, with 13 bases between.

The V gene is TRBV7-6, the J gene TRBJ1-6, with D perhaps matching TRBD1 (5 bases). Trimming left V 1 base short and J 5 bases short, with 15 bases between. This CDR3 comprises 17 residues. Germline V lookup: CDR1 SGHVS, CDR2 FNYEAQ. The CDR3 protein is CASSLVIAGNDNSPLHF. The CDR3, as DNA: TGTGCCAGCAGCTTAGTGATCGCAGGGAACGATAATTCACCCCTCCACTTT. Based on the CDR3 plus reference TRBV7-6 and TRBJ1-6, the full variable domain is GAGVSQSPRYKVTKRGQDVALRCDPISGHVSLYWYRQALGQGPEFLTYFNYEAQQDKSGLPNDRFSAERPEGSISTLTIQRTEQRDSAMYRCASSLVIAGNDNSPLHFGNGTRLTVT.

This clone has just a few counts. The V call is TRBV6-5, the J call TRBJ2-1, with D perhaps matching TRBD1 (5 bases). V gave up 5 bases and J gave up 4 bases, with 15 bases separating them. The CDR3 consists of 15 residues. The germline gives CDR1 MNHEY, CDR2 SVGAGI. CDR3 protein: CASSPFGGAYNEQFF. CDR3 sequence (DNA): TGTGCCAGCAGTCCATTCGGTGGGGCGTACAATGAGCAGTTCTTC.

V usage is TRBV18 and J usage is TRBJ2-7, with 7 bases matching TRBD1. Germline V gene sequence: CDR1 KGHSH, CDR2 LQKENI. The CDR3 is made up of 13 amino acids. The trim removed 6 bases at V and 0 bases at J, leaving 2 bases unmatched. The CDR3 sequence is CASSRDSSYEQYF. In DNA form, the CDR3 reads TGTGCCAGCTCCCGGGACAGCTCCTACGAGCAGTACTTC.

The chain carries TRBV5-1 and TRBJ2-6, with a weak D call TRBD2 (6 bases). The CDR3 is 14 amino acids. CDR1 and CDR2 (germline): SGHRS, YFSETQ. V was pared by 3 bases and J by 3 bases, with 7 bases between. The CDR3 DNA reads as TGCGCCAGCAGCTCGGGAGTTGGGGCCAACGTCCTGACTTTC. This translates into CASSSGVGANVLTF.

This clone has only a few counts. V is TRBV7-2 and J is TRBJ2-1; D is possibly TRBD1 (6 bases). The V gene lost 0 bases and the J gene lost 4 bases, with 10 bases spanning the gap. This CDR3 spans 15 amino acids. CDR1 is SGHTA, CDR2 FQGNSA, per germline. CDR3: CASSLANRVYNEQFF. CDR3 coding DNA: TGTGCCAGCAGCTTAGCTAACAGGGTTTACAATGAGCAGTTCTTC.

In this sample, this clone turned up a few times. This chain connects TRBV7-9 to TRBJ2-1; no reliable D call. Between the trimmed V and J ends, which lost 11 bases and 0 bases, there was a span of 11 bases. The CDR3 extends over 13 amino acids. Germline V CDR1 and CDR2: SEHNR, FQNEAQ (reference sequence). The CDR3: CASGPSSYNEQFF. CDR3 coding DNA: TGTGCCTCCGGGCCGAGCTCCTACAATGAGCAGTTCTTC.

The rearrangement joins TRBV28 to TRBJ2-7, with D uncertain. Germline assignment: CDR1 MDHEN and CDR2 SYDVKM. The CDR3 is made up of 14 amino acids. Trimming took 2 bases from V and 3 from J, leaving 11 bases between them. CDR3 amino acids: CASSLIAEVYEQYF. Written as DNA, the CDR3 is TGTGCCAGCAGTTTAATAGCTGAGGTCTACGAGCAGTACTTC.